These T cell receptor beta chains were read from a single sample in a study of HIV-infected patients and healthy controls. TCRdb used MiXCR to reprocess the 5' RACE reads, holding one entry per CDR3 protein. Of some 4,000 distinct CDR3 sequences listed, about 7.8% are singletons. Sequencing was performed on blood, taken during antiretroviral therapy. The receptor set was obtained from an adult with HIV infection. Both conserved end residues are part of each CDR3. The D gene is left open where the match is weak.

cdr3_aa: CASSWTGVSNEKLFF; d_call: TRBD1; v_call: TRBV5-1; j_call: TRBJ1-4
cdr3_aa: CSVEGRADNEQFF; d_call: .; v_call: TRBV29-1; j_call: TRBJ2-1
cdr3_aa: CASSAWDRANYGYTF; d_call: .; v_call: TRBV7-9; j_call: TRBJ1-2
cdr3_aa: CSARDLRKGFEAFF; d_call: .; v_call: TRBV20-1; j_call: TRBJ1-1
cdr3_aa: CASSESPSGVGQETQYF; d_call: TRBD2; v_call: TRBV25-1; j_call: TRBJ2-5
cdr3_aa: CASSFGTEHYGYTF; d_call: TRBD1; v_call: TRBV12-3/TRBV12-4; j_call: TRBJ1-2
cdr3_aa: CSARGGVNQPQHF; d_call: .; v_call: TRBV20-1; j_call: TRBJ1-5
cdr3_aa: CASSPSPAGELFF; d_call: .; v_call: TRBV11-1; j_call: TRBJ2-2
cdr3_aa: CASNPGRDTQYF; d_call: .; v_call: TRBV2; j_call: TRBJ2-3
cdr3_aa: CASSPGTGYTDTQYF; d_call: TRBD1; v_call: TRBV27; j_call: TRBJ2-3
cdr3_aa: CASSRGQQETQYF; d_call: .; v_call: TRBV12-3/TRBV12-4; j_call: TRBJ2-5
cdr3_aa: CASSPGPSFPTNEKLFF; d_call: .; v_call: TRBV12-3/TRBV12-4; j_call: TRBJ1-4
cdr3_aa: CASSPRDGANTGELFF; d_call: .; v_call: TRBV4-3; j_call: TRBJ2-2
cdr3_aa: CASSLMPGPNTEAFF; d_call: .; v_call: TRBV5-1; j_call: TRBJ1-1
cdr3_aa: CASSLDPTLDTQYF; d_call: .; v_call: TRBV5-1; j_call: TRBJ2-3
cdr3_aa: CSAPSAGLTDTQYF; d_call: .; v_call: TRBV20-1; j_call: TRBJ2-3
cdr3_aa: CASSRQNQGETQYF; d_call: .; v_call: TRBV7-8; j_call: TRBJ2-5
cdr3_aa: CATSEGGFNSPLHF; d_call: .; v_call: TRBV24-1; j_call: TRBJ1-6
cdr3_aa: CASSSQTGPYQPQHF; d_call: TRBD1; v_call: TRBV6-5; j_call: TRBJ1-5
cdr3_aa: CASSTVIGSTDTQYF; d_call: .; v_call: TRBV5-5; j_call: TRBJ2-3
cdr3_aa: CASSLRGGPGDEQYF; d_call: .; v_call: TRBV13; j_call: TRBJ2-7
cdr3_aa: CSVGGWTEAFF; d_call: .; v_call: TRBV29-1; j_call: TRBJ1-1
cdr3_aa: CSAFPRGNEKLFF; d_call: .; v_call: TRBV20-1; j_call: TRBJ1-4
cdr3_aa: CASSFGTGNQPQHF; d_call: TRBD1; v_call: TRBV5-1; j_call: TRBJ1-5
cdr3_aa: CASSFGGSTDTQYF; d_call: .; v_call: TRBV5-1; j_call: TRBJ2-3
cdr3_aa: CASQPGQGSQPQHF; d_call: TRBD1; v_call: TRBV27; j_call: TRBJ1-5
cdr3_aa: CASSLAQGQVNEQFF; d_call: .; v_call: TRBV7-9; j_call: TRBJ2-1
cdr3_aa: CASSSHHVDNSPLHF; d_call: .; v_call: TRBV6-5; j_call: TRBJ1-6
cdr3_aa: CASSLPGRGTEAFF; d_call: .; v_call: TRBV11-2; j_call: TRBJ1-1
cdr3_aa: CASSYSMTGTGELFF; d_call: .; v_call: TRBV6-2/TRBV6-3; j_call: TRBJ2-2
cdr3_aa: CASSIGSSGYSNQPQHF; d_call: .; v_call: TRBV19; j_call: TRBJ1-5
cdr3_aa: CASSPEPVMNTEAFF; d_call: .; v_call: TRBV5-1; j_call: TRBJ1-1
cdr3_aa: CASSTQGGGTEAFF; d_call: TRBD1; v_call: TRBV6-1; j_call: TRBJ1-1
cdr3_aa: CASSEYLGGDGYTF; d_call: TRBD1; v_call: TRBV2; j_call: TRBJ1-2
cdr3_aa: CASSLGDQYGELFF; d_call: .; v_call: TRBV7-2; j_call: TRBJ2-2
cdr3_aa: CASSWTGRDEQFF; d_call: .; v_call: TRBV6-5; j_call: TRBJ2-1
cdr3_aa: CASRTPGQGSRSPLHF; d_call: TRBD1; v_call: TRBV6-5; j_call: TRBJ1-6
cdr3_aa: CASSFGLAGDYNEQFF; d_call: TRBD2; v_call: TRBV5-1; j_call: TRBJ2-1
cdr3_aa: CASAFQRGGTDTQYF; d_call: TRBD2; v_call: TRBV7-2; j_call: TRBJ2-3
cdr3_aa: CASSSRGTGNYGYTF; d_call: TRBD1; v_call: TRBV13; j_call: TRBJ1-2
cdr3_aa: CASRTVDGNYGYTF; d_call: .; v_call: TRBV6-5; j_call: TRBJ1-2
cdr3_aa: CASSWTDTQYF; d_call: .; v_call: TRBV12-3/TRBV12-4; j_call: TRBJ2-3
cdr3_aa: CSGGGIGEKLFF; d_call: .; v_call: TRBV29-1; j_call: TRBJ1-4
cdr3_aa: CASSPRSSDTQYF; d_call: .; v_call: TRBV7-2; j_call: TRBJ2-3
cdr3_aa: CASSLDIFWTSGSYNEQFF; d_call: TRBD2; v_call: TRBV11-2; j_call: TRBJ2-1
cdr3_aa: CASSITAAAYEQYF; d_call: .; v_call: TRBV19; j_call: TRBJ2-7
cdr3_aa: CASSPPRGSPVKDIQYF; d_call: .; v_call: TRBV7-2; j_call: TRBJ2-4
cdr3_aa: CASSDSTSQETQYF; d_call: .; v_call: TRBV2; j_call: TRBJ2-5
cdr3_aa: CASSIVSAGGFRDTQYF; d_call: TRBD2; v_call: TRBV19; j_call: TRBJ2-3